This T cell receptor beta chain was sequenced in a study of blood T cell repertoires in COVID-19. At the level of the study: Some COVID-19 samples were acute and others convalescent; all came from the United States, Italy and Spain. Sources were T cells, B-cell-depleted T cells, or PBMCs; the material itself was cDNA or gDNA.

Original processing notes: Nucleated cell counts were estimated from reference gene primer amplification. Here immunoSEQ multiplex PCR was the method, and the copy in TCRdb shows in-frame clones only, minus some. Clone size and V and J calls were adopted from that table, with D and trimming inferred from the DNA. The table shows about 110,000 clones, with more than 80% occurring only once. The receptor comes from a woman aged 50 to 60 with acute or convalescent COVID-19. Material for sequencing was peripheral blood.

CDR3 residues: CASSSTGTGGGREAFF. The CDR3 nucleotides read TGTGCCAGCAGTTCTACCGGGACAGGGGGCGGACGTGAAGCTTTCTTT. The V gene is TRBV6-5, the J gene TRBJ1-1; 12 bases map to TRBD1. Per germline, CDR1 MNHEY and CDR2 SVGAGI. The length of the CDR3 is 16 residues. V lost 4 bases, J lost 7 bases, and 10 bases stayed unmatched.